This record covers a single TCR beta chain. The antigen is undetermined. The data belong to a study of molecular identifiers for immune sequencing clone quantification. Study-wide context: Replicates partitioned RNA from 20,000 or 100,000 naive CD8 cells into five parts, sequencing four.

TCRdb recomputed calls from the PCR reads with MiXCR, one row per CDR3 protein. The data hold tens of thousands of distinct CDR3 sequences, with 15% to 20% observed a single time. V lost 1 base, J lost 8 bases, and 5 bases lay in between. In germline, CDR1 is MGHRA, CDR2 YSYEKL. CDR3 length: 12 residues. Whole-study results and caveats: Spiked Jurkat TCR RNA from one cell was reportedly detectable among about 910,000 naive cells.

A CD8+CD4-CCR7+CD45RA+ phenotype served as the sorting definition for naive CD8 T cells. The sample consisted of naive CD8+ T cells from blood, with Jurkat cell RNA spiked in. As to subset: FACS-sorted CD8+CD4-CCR7+CD45RA+ naive T cells. The clonotype was recovered from a human donor in good health. Some libraries in this study had Jurkat cell RNA spiked in. V usage is TRBV4-1 and J usage is TRBJ1-4; D remains unclear. DNA of the CDR3: TGCGCCAGCAGCCAAGTTTGGGAAAAACTGTTTTTT. This gives the protein CASSQVWEKLFF.